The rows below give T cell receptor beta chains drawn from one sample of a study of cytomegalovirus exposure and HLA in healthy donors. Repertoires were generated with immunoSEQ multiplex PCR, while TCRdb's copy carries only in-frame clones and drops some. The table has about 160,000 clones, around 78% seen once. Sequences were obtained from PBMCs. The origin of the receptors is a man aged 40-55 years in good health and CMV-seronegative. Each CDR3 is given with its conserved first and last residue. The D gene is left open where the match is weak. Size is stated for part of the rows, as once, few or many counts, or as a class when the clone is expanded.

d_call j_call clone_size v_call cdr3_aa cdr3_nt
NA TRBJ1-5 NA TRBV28 CASTKRPTGYFQPQHF TGTGCCAGCACCAAAAGGCCAACAGGGTATTTTCAGCCCCAGCATTTT
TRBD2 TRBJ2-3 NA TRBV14 CASSQDDSGLAGADTQYF TGTGCCAGCAGCCAAGATGACTCGGGACTAGCGGGAGCAGATACGCAGTATTTT
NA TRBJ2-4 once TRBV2 CASSETGTKNIQYF TGTGCCAGCAGTGAGACAGGTACCAAAAACATTCAGTACTTC
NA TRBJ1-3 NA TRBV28 CASSFRGRLEKIYF TGTGCCAGCAGTTTTCGGGGTAGATTGGAGAAGATATATTTT
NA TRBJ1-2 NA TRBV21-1 CASKPLRGRDYGYTF TGTGCCAGCAAACCTCTCAGGGGGCGTGACTATGGCTACACCTTC
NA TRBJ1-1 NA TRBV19 CASSETVTNTEAFF TGTGCCAGTAGTGAGACAGTAACGAACACTGAAGCTTTCTTT
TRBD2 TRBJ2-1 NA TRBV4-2 CASSQDYGRAHNEQFF TGTGCCAGCAGCCAAGATTACGGGAGGGCCCACAATGAGCAGTTCTTC
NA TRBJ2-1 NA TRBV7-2 CASSPGSRSYNEQFF TGTGCCAGCAGCCCCGGGAGTAGGTCCTACAATGAGCAGTTCTTC
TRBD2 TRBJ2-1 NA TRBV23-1 CASSQAWTSGMYEQFF TGCGCCAGCAGTCAAGCCTGGACTAGCGGGATGTATGAGCAGTTCTTC
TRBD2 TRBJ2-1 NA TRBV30 CAWNDPPGLAGGRYNEQFF TGTGCCTGGAACGACCCCCCGGGACTAGCGGGAGGCCGCTACAATGAGCAGTTCTTC
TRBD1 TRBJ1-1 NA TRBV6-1 CASGQAVEAFF TGTGCCAGCGGACAGGCTGTTGAAGCTTTCTTT
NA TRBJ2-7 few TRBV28 CASSPPLRVNEQYF TGTGCCAGCAGTCCGCCTTTGAGGGTCAACGAGCAGTACTTC
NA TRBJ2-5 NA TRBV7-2 CASSLAPVKETQYF TGTGCCAGCAGCTTAGCGCCAGTCAAAGAGACCCAGTACTTC
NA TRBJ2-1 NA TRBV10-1 CASSREVVEEQFF TGCGCCAGCAGCAGGGAGGTTGTTGAAGAGCAGTTCTTC
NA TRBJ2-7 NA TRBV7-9 CASSSLKTGKVSGSEQYF TGTGCCAGCAGCTCCCTTAAGACAGGGAAGGTCTCCGGGAGCGAGCAGTACTTC
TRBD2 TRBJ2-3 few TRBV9 CASSGLAGGPPDTQYF TGTGCCAGCAGCGGTCTAGCGGGAGGGCCCCCAGATACGCAGTATTTT
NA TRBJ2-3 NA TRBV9 CASNAGGRDTQYF TGTGCCAGCAACGCCGGAGGTCGAGATACGCAGTATTTT
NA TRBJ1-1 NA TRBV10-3 CAISSGGGAFF TGTGCCATCAGTTCAGGAGGAGGAGCTTTCTTT
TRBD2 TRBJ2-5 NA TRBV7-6 CASSLEGGRAGETQYF TGTGCCAGCAGCTTAGAAGGCGGGAGGGCCGGGGAGACCCAGTACTTC
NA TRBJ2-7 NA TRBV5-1 CASRGGTSYEQYF TGCGCCAGCAGAGGAGGGACCTCCTACGAGCAGTACTTC
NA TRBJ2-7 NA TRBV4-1 CASSPSGSYEQYF TGCGCCAGCAGCCCCTCGGGGTCCTACGAGCAGTACTTC
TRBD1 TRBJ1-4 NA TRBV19 CASSIPHRGLNEKLFF TGTGCCAGTAGTATTCCCCACAGGGGTCTTAATGAAAAACTGTTTTTT
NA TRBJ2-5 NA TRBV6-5 CASSSLVAGETQYF TGTGCCAGCAGTTCCCTTGTGGCGGGAGAGACCCAGTACTTC
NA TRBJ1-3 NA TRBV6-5 CASSSDSRNTIYF TGTGCCAGCAGTTCCGACAGCCGAAACACCATATATTTT
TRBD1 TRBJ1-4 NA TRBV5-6 CASSLWTGELFF TGTGCCAGCAGCTTGTGGACAGGAGAACTGTTTTTT
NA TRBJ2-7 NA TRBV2 CASSDSPDRRSEQYF TGTGCCAGCAGTGATAGTCCGGACCGGAGGTCCGAGCAGTACTTC
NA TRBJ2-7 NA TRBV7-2 CASSLYSTEQYF TGTGCCAGCAGCTTATACTCTACCGAGCAGTACTTC
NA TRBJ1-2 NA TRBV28 CASSFRYVGGGYTF TGTGCCAGCAGTTTTCGATATGTAGGGGGTGGCTACACCTTC
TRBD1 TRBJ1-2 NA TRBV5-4 CASSFNAGGVGYTF TGTGCCAGCAGCTTCAATGCAGGGGGCGTTGGCTACACCTTC
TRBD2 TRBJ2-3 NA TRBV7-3 CASSYQRGATDTQYF TGTGCCAGCAGCTACCAGCGGGGGGCCACAGATACGCAGTATTTT
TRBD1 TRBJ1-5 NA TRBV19 CASRSLTGTGFNQPQHF TGTGCCAGTAGGTCTCTTACCGGGACAGGGTTCAATCAGCCCCAGCATTTT
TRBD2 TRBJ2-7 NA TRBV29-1 CSVGVAGSYEQYF TGCAGCGTTGGTGTAGCGGGATCCTACGAGCAGTACTTC
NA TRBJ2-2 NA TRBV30 CAWTPGTGELFF TGTGCCTGGACTCCAGGGACCGGGGAGCTGTTTTTT
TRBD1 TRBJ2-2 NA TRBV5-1 CASSPGQENTGELFF TGCGCCAGCAGCCCCGGACAGGAGAACACCGGGGAGCTGTTTTTT
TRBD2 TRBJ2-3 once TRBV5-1 CASRGGNTDTQYF TGCGCCAGCAGGGGAGGGAACACAGATACGCAGTATTTT
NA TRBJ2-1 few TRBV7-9 CASSPQETYNEQFF TGTGCCAGCAGCCCACAGGAGACCTACAATGAGCAGTTCTTC
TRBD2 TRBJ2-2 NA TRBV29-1 CSVVGLAGMNTGELFF TGCAGCGTTGTAGGTCTAGCGGGCATGAACACCGGGGAGCTGTTTTTT
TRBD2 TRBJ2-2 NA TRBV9 CASHAVASGDPGELFF TGTGCCAGCCATGCAGTGGCTAGCGGGGACCCCGGGGAGCTGTTTTTT
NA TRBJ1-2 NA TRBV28 CASSLQVYGYTF TGTGCCAGCAGTTTACAGGTCTATGGCTACACCTTC
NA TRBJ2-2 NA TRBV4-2 CASSQETSNTGELFF TGTGCCAGCAGCCAAGAAACTAGCAACACCGGGGAGCTGTTTTTT
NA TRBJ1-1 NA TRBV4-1 CASSQGTGVDTEAFF TGCGCCAGCAGCCAAGGCACGGGGGTGGACACTGAAGCTTTCTTT
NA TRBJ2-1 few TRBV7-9 CASNGGTTNEQFF TGTGCCAGCAACGGCGGGACGACGAATGAGCAGTTCTTC
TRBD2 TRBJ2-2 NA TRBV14 CASSQEGVAGSYGELFF TGTGCCAGCAGCCAAGAGGGGGTAGCGGGAAGTTACGGGGAGCTGTTTTTT
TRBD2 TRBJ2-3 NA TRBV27 CASSLGLAGDTQYF TGTGCCAGCAGTTTGGGACTAGCGGGAGATACGCAGTATTTT
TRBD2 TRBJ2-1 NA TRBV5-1 CASSFIASGEEQFF TGCGCCAGCAGCTTTATTGCCAGCGGGGAAGAGCAGTTCTTC
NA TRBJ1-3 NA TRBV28 CASSLTGRGNTIYF TGTGCCAGCAGTTTAACAGGGCGAGGAAACACCATATATTTT
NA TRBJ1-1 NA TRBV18 CASSPGAEAFF TGTGCCAGCTCACCGGGCGCTGAAGCTTTCTTT
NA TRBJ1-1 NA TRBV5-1 CASKGGSSVENTEAFF TGCGCCAGCAAGGGGGGGAGCTCGGTGGAGAACACTGAAGCTTTCTTT
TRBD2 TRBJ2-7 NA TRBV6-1 CASRDSGSSYEQYF TGTGCCAGCAGGGATAGCGGGAGCTCCTACGAGCAGTACTTC
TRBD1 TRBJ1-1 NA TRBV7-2 CASSLGQVYTEAFF TGTGCCAGCAGCTTGGGACAGGTTTACACTGAAGCTTTCTTT